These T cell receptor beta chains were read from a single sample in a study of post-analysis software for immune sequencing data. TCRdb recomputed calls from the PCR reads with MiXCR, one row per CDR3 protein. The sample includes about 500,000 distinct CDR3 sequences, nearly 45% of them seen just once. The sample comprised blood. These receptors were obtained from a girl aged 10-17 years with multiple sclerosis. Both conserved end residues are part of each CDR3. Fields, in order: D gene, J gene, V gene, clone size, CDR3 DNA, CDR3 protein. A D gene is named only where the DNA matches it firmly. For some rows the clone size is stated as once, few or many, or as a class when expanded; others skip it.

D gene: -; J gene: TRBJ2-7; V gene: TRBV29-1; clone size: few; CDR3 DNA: TGCAGCGTTGAAGGGGCCGACGGGGCCCACTCCTACGAGCAGTACTTC; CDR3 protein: CSVEGADGAHSYEQYF
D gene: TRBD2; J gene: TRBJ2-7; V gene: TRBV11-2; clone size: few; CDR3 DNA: TGTGCCAGCAGCCCTGTGACTAGCGGGTTCCTCTACGAGCAGTACTTC; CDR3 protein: CASSPVTSGFLYEQYF
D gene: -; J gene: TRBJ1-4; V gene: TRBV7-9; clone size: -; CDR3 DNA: TGTGCCAGCAGCTTGAGGGAACTGTTTTTT; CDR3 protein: CASSLRELFF
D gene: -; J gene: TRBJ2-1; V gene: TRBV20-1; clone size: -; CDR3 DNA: TGCAGTGCTCTAGATCCCACACTCCCGGGCTACAATGAGCAGTTCTTC; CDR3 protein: CSALDPTLPGYNEQFF
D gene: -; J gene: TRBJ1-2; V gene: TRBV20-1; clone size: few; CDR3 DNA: TGCAGTGCTAGAGAGGGGGGGGTGACCTATGGCTACACCTTC; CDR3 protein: CSAREGGVTYGYTF
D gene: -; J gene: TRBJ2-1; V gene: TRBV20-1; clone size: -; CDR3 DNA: TGCAGTGCTAATGGCTTCCTGAGCTCCTACAATGAGCAGTTCTTC; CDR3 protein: CSANGFLSSYNEQFF
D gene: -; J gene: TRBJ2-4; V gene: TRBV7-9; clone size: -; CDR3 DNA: TGTGCCAGCAGCTTAGTCCTGCAGACCCTAGCCAAAAACATTCAGTACTTC; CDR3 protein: CASSLVLQTLAKNIQYF
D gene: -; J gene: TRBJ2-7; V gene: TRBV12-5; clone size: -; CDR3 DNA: TGTGCTAGTGCTCTCCTCCCGTTGGGGATCCAGTACTTC; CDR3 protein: CASALLPLGIQYF
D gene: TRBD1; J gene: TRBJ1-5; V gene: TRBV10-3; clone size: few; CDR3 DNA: TGTGCCATCAAGGGACAGGGGAGCAATCAGCCCCAGCATTTT; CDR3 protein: CAIKGQGSNQPQHF
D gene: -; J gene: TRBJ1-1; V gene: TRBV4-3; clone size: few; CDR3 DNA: TGCGCCAGCAGCCAAGTTACGAACACTGAAGCTTTCTTT; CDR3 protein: CASSQVTNTEAFF
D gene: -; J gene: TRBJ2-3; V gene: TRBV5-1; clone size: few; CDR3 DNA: TGCGCCAGCAGCGGGAGCGTGGGAACAGATACGCAGTATTTT; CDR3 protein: CASSGSVGTDTQYF
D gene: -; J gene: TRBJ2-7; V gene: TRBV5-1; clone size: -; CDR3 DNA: TGCGCCAGCAATCTGGACAGCTTCACCTACGAGCAGTACTTC; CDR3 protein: CASNLDSFTYEQYF
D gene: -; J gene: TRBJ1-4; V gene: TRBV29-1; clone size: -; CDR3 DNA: TGCAGCGTTGTCGGGCAAAGTGAAAAACTGTTTTTT; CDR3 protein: CSVVGQSEKLFF
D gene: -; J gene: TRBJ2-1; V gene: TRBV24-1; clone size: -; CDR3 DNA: TGTGCCACCAGTGCCCAGAGCTCCTACAATGAGCAGTTCTTC; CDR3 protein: CATSAQSSYNEQFF
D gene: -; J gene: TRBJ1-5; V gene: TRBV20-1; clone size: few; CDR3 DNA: TGCAGTGCTAGAGCCCCTGATGCTAAGCCCCAGCATTTT; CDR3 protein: CSARAPDAKPQHF
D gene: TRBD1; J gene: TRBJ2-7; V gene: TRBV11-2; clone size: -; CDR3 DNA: TGTGCCAGCAGCTTCTTATACCGTGACAGGGCGGGTTCTTACGAGCAGTACTTC; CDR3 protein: CASSFLYRDRAGSYEQYF
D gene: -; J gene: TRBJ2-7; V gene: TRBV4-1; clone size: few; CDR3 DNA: TGCGCCAGCAGCCAAGAAGAAGGAAAAAAGTCCTACGAGCAGTACTTC; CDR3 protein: CASSQEEGKKSYEQYF
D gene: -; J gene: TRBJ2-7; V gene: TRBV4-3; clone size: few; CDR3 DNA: TGCGCCAGCAGCCAAGCCCTCCCCCGCGGCTACCCCTACGAGCAGTACTTC; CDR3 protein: CASSQALPRGYPYEQYF
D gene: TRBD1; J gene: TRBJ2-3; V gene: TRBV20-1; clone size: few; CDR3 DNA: TGCAGTGCTAGAGACACCGGGACAGGGATCCCAGATACGCAGTATTTT; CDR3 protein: CSARDTGTGIPDTQYF
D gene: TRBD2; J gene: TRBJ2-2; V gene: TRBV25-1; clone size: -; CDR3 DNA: TGTGCCAGCCTAGCGGGAGACACCGGGGAGCTGTTTTTT; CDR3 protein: CASLAGDTGELFF
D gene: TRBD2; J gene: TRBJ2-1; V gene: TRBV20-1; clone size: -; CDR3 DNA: TGCAGTGCTAGAGCCCTAGCGGGAGCTTCGAGTTCCTACAATGAGCAGTTCTTC; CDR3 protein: CSARALAGASSSYNEQFF
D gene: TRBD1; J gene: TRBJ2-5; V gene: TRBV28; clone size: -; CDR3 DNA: TGTGCCAGCAGACTAACAGGGGAAGAGACCCAGTACTTC; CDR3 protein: CASRLTGEETQYF
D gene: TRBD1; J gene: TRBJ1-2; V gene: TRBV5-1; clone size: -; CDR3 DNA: TGCGCCAGCAGCGCGCCAGAGACAGGGACTCGTGGCTACACCTTC; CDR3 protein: CASSAPETGTRGYTF
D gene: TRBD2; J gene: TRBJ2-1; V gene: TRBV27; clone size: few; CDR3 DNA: TGTGCCAGCAGTTTAACCTCAGCGGGATCCTACAATGAGCAGTTCTTC; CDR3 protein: CASSLTSAGSYNEQFF
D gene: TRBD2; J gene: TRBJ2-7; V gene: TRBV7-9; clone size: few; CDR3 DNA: TGTGCCAGCAGCTTAGCTCGGGTAGCGGGAGGGCTTTTCGCCTACGAGCAGTACTTC; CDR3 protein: CASSLARVAGGLFAYEQYF
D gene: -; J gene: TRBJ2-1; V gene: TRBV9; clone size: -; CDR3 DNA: TGTGCCAGCAGCCCGATGGGGGGCTACAATGAGCAGTTCTTC; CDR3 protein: CASSPMGGYNEQFF
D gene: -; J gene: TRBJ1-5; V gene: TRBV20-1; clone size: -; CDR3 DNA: TGCAGTGCTAGCACGGGGTTAAGTCAGCCCCAGCATTTT; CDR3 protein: CSASTGLSQPQHF
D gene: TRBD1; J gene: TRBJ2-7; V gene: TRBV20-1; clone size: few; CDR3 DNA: TGCAGTGGTCTGATAGGACAGGGGGTGCACGAGCAGTACTTC; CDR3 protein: CSGLIGQGVHEQYF
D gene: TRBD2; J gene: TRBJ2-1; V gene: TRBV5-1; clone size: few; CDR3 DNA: TGCGCCAGCAGCCCTAGCCCTAGCGGGATATACAATGAGCAGTTCTTC; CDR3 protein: CASSPSPSGIYNEQFF
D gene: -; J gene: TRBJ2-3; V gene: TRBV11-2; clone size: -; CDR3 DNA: TGTGCCAGCAGCGGGGCACACCCTAGCACAGATACGCAGTATTTT; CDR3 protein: CASSGAHPSTDTQYF